This T cell receptor (beta chain) came from a study of blood T cell repertoires in COVID-19. V trimming: 0 bases; J trimming: 5 bases; junction bases outside the gene matches: 4. The CDR3 loop spans 15 amino acids. CDR1 and CDR2 from the germline V gene are MNHNY and SVGAGI (reference sequence). Authors' methods: Reference gene primer amplification in the assay estimated nucleated cell counts. Only in-frame clones appear in the TCRdb table, and some are missing; sequencing was by immunoSEQ multiplex PCR. V and J calls and clone size follow that table, whereas D and trimming were derived from the DNA. The sample consists of some 150,000 clones, more than 65% of them appearing once. Participants came from roughly 25 US areas, aged roughly 18 to 100 years. Clinical history reported by participants formed the basis on which cohorts were assigned. Cohort 3 donors were reported recovered after two negative PCRs, clearance, or symptom resolution.

Sample: PBMCs or T cells enriched from blood (not recorded which). The chain carries TRBV6-6 and TRBJ2-7; TRBD1 matches at 10 bases. The clonotype was recovered from a man between 50 and 59 years old who had recovered from COVID-19. The CDR3 here is CASSYSVTGGHEQYF. CDR3 in DNA: TGTGCCAGCAGTTACTCGGTGACAGGGGGCCACGAGCAGTACTTC.